This T cell receptor beta chain was captured by sequencing in a study of T cell responses to AZD1222 COVID-19 vaccine. CDR3 length: 15 residues. Germline loops: CDR1 MNHEY, CDR2 SVGAGI. V gave up 2 bases and J gave up 1 base, with 11 bases separating them. General study results and limits: The repertoires were collected only after the peak T cell response. Reportedly, close to half of spike-specific TCRs are directed against unmutated variant regions. It should be noted that donors were predominantly white British and more often female, and clonal diversity was possibly underestimated. Among vaccine-associated CD4 TCRs, coverage spanned spike, with dominance at 160-218 and 743-854.

Repertoires were generated with immunoSEQ multiplex PCR, while TCRdb's copy carries only in-frame clones and drops some. The sample has 150,000 or so clones; around 94% are singletons. To note about this clone: Antigen: not known.

The source of this sequence is an adult who received the AZD1222 COVID-19 vaccine. The sequenced sample was peripheral blood, obtained 28 days after the second AZD1222 dose. The V and J genes are TRBV6-5 and TRBJ1-1, with D possibly matching TRBD1 (6 bases). CDR3 in DNA: TGTGCCAGCAGTTACGCAGGGGTTCGGAACACTGAAGCTTTCTTT. Its protein product is CASSYAGVRNTEAFF.